The source of this TCR beta chain is a study of human T cells and chemical hapten exposure. As for time point: pre-sensitization, week 0. Noted treatment: therapeutic diphenylcyclopropenone sensitization with weekly scalp DPC. TCRdb fed the RACE reads into MiXCR, producing one record per CDR3 protein. The repertoire has over 70,000 distinct CDR3 sequences, around 15% of them found once; the top ten carry over 3.5%. This clonotype showed up just a few times. V trimming: 7 bases; J trimming: 0 bases; junction bases outside the gene matches: 13. Germline V gives CDR1 SQVTM, CDR2 ANQGSEA. CDR3 length: 18 amino acids.

The source of this sequence is a woman aged 45 to 65 with alopecia areata. Some clones in this sample may be carry-over from other donors' samples. The sample was whole blood, taken in connection with sensitization to the hapten diphenylcyclopropenone (DPC). V usage is TRBV29-1 and J usage is TRBJ2-6; 9 positions match TRBD1. CDR3 in DNA: TGCAGCGCCCCCGGACGGACAGGGGCTCACTCTGGGGCCAACGTCCTGACTTTC. Its translation is CSAPGRTGAHSGANVLTF.